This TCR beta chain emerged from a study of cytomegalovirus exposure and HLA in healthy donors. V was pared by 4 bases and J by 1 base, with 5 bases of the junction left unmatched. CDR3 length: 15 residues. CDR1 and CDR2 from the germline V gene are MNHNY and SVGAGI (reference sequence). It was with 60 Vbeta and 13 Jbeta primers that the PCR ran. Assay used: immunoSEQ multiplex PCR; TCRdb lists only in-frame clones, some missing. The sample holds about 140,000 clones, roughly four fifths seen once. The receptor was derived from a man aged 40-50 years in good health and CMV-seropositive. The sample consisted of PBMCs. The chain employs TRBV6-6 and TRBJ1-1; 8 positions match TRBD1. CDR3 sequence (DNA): TGTGCCAGCAGTTCCCGGGACAGGACGAACACTGAAGCTTTCTTT. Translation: CASSSRDRTNTEAFF.